The clone carrying this T cell receptor (beta chain) was detected only a few times. The sample is drawn from a study of blood T cell repertoires in COVID-19. About the study: T cells, B-cell-depleted T cells, or PBMCs provided the cDNA or gDNA that served as material.

Original analysis: By means of reference gene primer amplification, nucleated cell counts were estimated. Here immunoSEQ multiplex PCR was the method, and the copy in TCRdb shows in-frame clones only, minus some. V and J calls and clone size follow that table, whereas D and trimming were derived from the DNA. The sample records some 73,000 clones, approximately 85% being singletons. Input material: peripheral blood. The receptor was isolated from a man aged 50 or older with COVID-19, enrolled during active disease.

CDR3 coding DNA: TGTGCCAGCAGCTTGGCCCCGTCAGGGGCGGGCACAGATACGCAGTATTTT. Residues: CASSLAPSGAGTDTQYF. The genes are TRBV5-4 and TRBJ2-3, with a possible D match to TRBD1 (6 bases). Germline CDR1 and CDR2: SGHNT and YYREEE (reference sequence). The CDR3 loop spans 17 amino acids. Between the trimmed V and J ends, which lost 0 bases and 1 base, there was a span of 15 bases.